This entry is about one T cell receptor beta chain. The length of the CDR3 is 11 residues. Unmatched junction bases numbered 3, after V lost 5 bases and J lost 12 bases. Germline-derived CDR1 and CDR2 are SGHAT and FQNNGV. Via MiXCR, TCRdb re-called the 5' RACE reads, giving one row per CDR3 protein. The table records under 70,000 distinct CDR3 sequences, roughly a fifth of them present only once. This sample was included in a study of HIV-infected patients and healthy controls. This clonotype originated in a human donor in good health. Sequences were obtained from CD4+ T cells from blood. V usage is TRBV11-2 and J usage is TRBJ2-1; 8 bases align to TRBD2. The CDR3 bases are TGTGCCAGCAGCCCCGGGGGGGGGCAGTTCTTC. This codes for CASSPGGGQFF.